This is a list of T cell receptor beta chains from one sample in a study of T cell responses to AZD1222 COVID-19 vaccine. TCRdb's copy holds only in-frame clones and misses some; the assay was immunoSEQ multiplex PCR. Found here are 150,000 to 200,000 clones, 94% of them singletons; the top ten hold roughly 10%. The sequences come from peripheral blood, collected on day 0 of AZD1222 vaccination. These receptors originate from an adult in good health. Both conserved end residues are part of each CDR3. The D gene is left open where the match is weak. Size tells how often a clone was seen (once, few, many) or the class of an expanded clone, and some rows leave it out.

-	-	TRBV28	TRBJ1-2	TGTGCCAGCAGTCGTAAAGGGGGGCTCGGCTATGGCTACACCTTC	CASSRKGGLGYGYTF
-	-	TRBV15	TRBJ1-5	TGTGCCACCAGCAGAGATCTAGGTTCTAATCAGCCCCAGCATTTT	CATSRDLGSNQPQHF
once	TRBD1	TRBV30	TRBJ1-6	TGTGCCTGGCAAGACAGGGGTGGTTCACCCCTCCACTTT	CAWQDRGGSPLHF
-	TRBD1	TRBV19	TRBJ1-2	TGTGCCAGTAGTATAAACGGACAGGGGAGCCTCTACTATGGCTACACCTTC	CASSINGQGSLYYGYTF
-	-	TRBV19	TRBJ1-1	TGTGCCAGTAGTCAGGACAGTTACACTGAAGCTTTCTTT	CASSQDSYTEAFF
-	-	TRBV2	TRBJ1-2	TGTGCCAGCAATATAGCCGGGGGACCGCTTGGCTACACCTTC	CASNIAGGPLGYTF
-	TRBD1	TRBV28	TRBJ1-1	TGTGCCAGCAGCCCTACCGGGACAGGGGTGAACACTGAAGCTTTCTTT	CASSPTGTGVNTEAFF
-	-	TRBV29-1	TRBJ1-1	TGCACCACCCGGGAGAACACTGAAGCTTTCTTT	CTTRENTEAFF
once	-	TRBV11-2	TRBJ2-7	TGTGCCAGCAGCTTAGCCATGGCTATCAAGAGCTCCTACGAGCAGTACTTC	CASSLAMAIKSSYEQYF
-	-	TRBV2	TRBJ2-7	TGTGCCAGCGTCGGGGGATATTCGCCCTACGAGCAGTACTTC	CASVGGYSPYEQYF
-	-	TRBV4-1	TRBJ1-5	TGCGCCAGCAGCCAAGATCTGGGGGGAGGTAGCAATCAGCCCCAGCATTTT	CASSQDLGGGSNQPQHF
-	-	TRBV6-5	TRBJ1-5	TGTGCCAGCAACCAAAATCAGCCCCAGCATTTT	CASNQNQPQHF